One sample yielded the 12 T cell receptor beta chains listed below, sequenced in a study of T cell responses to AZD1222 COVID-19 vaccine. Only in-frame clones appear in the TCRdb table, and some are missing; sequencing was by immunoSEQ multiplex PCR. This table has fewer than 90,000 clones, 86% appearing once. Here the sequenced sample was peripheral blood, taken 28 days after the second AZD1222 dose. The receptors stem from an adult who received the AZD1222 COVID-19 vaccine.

As DNA, the CDR3 is TGTGCCAGCAGGGAGACTAGCGGGCCTTACGAGCAGTACTTC. Translating gives CASRETSGPYEQYF. J is TRBJ2-7 and V is TRBV6-5, with 10 bases matching TRBD2. The trim removed 6 bases at V and 4 bases at J, leaving 6 bases unmatched. Germline assignment: CDR1 MNHEY and CDR2 SVGAGI. The CDR3 extends over 14 amino acids.

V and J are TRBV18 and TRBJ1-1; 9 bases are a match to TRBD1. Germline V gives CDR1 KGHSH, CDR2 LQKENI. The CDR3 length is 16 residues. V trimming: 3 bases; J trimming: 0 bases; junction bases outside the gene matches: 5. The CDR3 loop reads CASSPGTGTMNTEAFF. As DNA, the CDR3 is TGTGCCAGCTCACCCGGGACAGGGACCATGAACACTGAAGCTTTCTTT.

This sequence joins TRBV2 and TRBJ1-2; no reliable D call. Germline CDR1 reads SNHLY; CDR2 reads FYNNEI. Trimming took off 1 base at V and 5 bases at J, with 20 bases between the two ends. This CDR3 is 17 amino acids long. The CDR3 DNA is TGTGCCAGCAGTGAAGTGCATCCCCGGGTAGTGGGGTATGGCTACACCTTC. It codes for CASSEVHPRVVGYGYTF.

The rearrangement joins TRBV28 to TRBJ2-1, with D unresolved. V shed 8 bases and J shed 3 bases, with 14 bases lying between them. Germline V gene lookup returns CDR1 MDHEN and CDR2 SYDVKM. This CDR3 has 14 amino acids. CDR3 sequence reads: CASLSPTGYNEQFF. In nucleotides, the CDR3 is TGTGCCAGCTTATCACCCACGGGCTACAATGAGCAGTTCTTC.

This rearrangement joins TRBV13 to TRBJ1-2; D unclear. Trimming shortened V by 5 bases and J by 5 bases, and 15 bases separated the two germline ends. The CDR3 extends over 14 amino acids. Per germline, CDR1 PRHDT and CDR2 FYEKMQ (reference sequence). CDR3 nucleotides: TGTGCCAGCAGCCCTTTTGGCGGTCGGTATGGCTACACCTTC. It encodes CASSPFGGRYGYTF.

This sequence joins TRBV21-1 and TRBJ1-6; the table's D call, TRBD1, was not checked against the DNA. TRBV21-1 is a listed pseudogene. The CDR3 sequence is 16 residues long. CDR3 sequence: CASSKPWDRMNSPLHF. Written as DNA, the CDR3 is TGTGCCAGCAGCAAGCCTTGGGACAGGATGAATTCACCCCTCCACTTT.

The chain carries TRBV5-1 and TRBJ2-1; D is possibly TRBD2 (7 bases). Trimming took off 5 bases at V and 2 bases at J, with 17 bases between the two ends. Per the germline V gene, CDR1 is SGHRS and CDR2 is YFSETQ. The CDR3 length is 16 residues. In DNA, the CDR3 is TGCGCCAGCAGTCCCCCGGGGGGCGCGACCTACAATGAGCAGTTCTTC. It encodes CASSPPGGATYNEQFF.

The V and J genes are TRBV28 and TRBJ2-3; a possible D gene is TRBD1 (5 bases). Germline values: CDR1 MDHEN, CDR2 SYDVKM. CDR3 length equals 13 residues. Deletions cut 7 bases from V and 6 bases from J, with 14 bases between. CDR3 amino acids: CASTETARDTQYF. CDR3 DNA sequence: TGTGCCAGCACCGAGACAGCCAGGGATACGCAGTATTTT. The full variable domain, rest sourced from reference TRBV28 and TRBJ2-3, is DVKVTQSSRYLVKRTGEKVFLECVQDMDHENMFWYRQDPGLGLRLIYFSYDVKMKEKGDIPEGYSVSREKKERFSLILESASTNQTSMYLCASTETARDTQYFGPGTRLTVL.

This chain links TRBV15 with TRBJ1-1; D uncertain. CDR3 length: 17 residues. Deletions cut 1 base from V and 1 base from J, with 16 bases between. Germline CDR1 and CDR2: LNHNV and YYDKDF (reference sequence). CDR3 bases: TGTGCCACCAGCAGAGCCGTTAAAGGCCTAGAGAACACTGAAGCTTTCTTT. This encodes CATSRAVKGLENTEAFF.

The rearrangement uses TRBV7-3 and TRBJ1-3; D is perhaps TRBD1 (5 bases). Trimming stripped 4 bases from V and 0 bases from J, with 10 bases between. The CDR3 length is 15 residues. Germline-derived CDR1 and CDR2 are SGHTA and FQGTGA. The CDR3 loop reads CASSYDSGSGNTIYF. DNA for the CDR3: TGTGCCAGCAGCTATGACAGTGGCTCTGGAAACACCATATATTTT.

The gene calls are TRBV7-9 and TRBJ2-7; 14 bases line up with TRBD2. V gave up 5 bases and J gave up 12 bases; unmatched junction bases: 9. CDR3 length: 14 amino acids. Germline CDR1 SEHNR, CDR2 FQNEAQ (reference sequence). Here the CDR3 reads CASSPGTSGGARYF. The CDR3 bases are TGTGCCAGCAGCCCAGGGACTAGCGGGGGAGCGCGGTACTTC.

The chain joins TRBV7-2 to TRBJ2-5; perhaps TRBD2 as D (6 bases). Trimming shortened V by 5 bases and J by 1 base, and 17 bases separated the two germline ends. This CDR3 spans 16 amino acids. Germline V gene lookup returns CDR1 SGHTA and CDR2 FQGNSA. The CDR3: CASSRPGSTGQETQYF. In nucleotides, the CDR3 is TGTGCCAGCAGCCGCCCCGGGAGTACGGGCCAAGAGACCCAGTACTTC. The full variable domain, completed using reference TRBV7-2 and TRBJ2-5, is GAGVSQSPSNKVTEKGKDVELRCDPISGHTALYWYRQSLGQGLEFLIYFQGNSAPDKSGLPSDRFSAERTGGSVSTLTIQRTQQEDSAVYLCASSRPGSTGQETQYFGPGTRLLVL.